This entry concerns a single TCR beta chain. These data are taken from a study of sequential checkpoint blockade in melanoma. This sample's treatment: randomized to nivolumab then ipilimumab (arm A) or the reverse (arm B). The table came from immunoSEQ multiplex PCR; TCRdb's copy has only in-frame clones and leaves some out. The repertoire holds under 45,000 clones, with 70% to 90% as singletons. V lost 0 bases and J lost 8, with 10 bases in between. Germline lookup yields CDR1 MGHRA and CDR2 YSYEKL. The CDR3 extends over 13 amino acids. This chain links TRBV4-1 with TRBJ1-2; D remains unclear. The receptor was isolated from a human donor with melanoma. The sample consisted of CD8+ T cells sorted from blood (inferred from file names), taken from a patient given nivolumab and ipilimumab in sequence. The CDR3 coding sequence is TGCGCCAGCAGCCAAGATTACGGGGTGGGCTACACCTTC. Translated: CASSQDYGVGYTF.